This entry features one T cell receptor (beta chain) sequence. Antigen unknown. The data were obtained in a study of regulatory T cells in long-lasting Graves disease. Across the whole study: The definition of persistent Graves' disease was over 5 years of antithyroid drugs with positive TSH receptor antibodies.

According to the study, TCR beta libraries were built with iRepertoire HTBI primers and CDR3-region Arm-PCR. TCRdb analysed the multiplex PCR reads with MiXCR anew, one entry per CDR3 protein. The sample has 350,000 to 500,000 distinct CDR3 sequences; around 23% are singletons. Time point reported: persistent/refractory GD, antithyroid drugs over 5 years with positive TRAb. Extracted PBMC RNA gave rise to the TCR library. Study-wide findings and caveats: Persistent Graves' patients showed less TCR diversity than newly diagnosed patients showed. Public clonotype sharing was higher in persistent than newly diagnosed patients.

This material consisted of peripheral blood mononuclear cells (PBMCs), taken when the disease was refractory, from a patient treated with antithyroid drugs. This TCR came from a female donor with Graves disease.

The CDR3 region has the DNA TGCAGCGTTGAGTATCCGACCGGGGAGCTGTTTTTT. Protein: CSVEYPTGELFF. This chain connects TRBV29-1 to TRBJ2-2; no clear D. From germline, CDR1 is SQVTM and CDR2 ANQGSEA. The CDR3 totals 12 residues. Trimming cost V 3 bases and J 5 bases, with 7 bases left between them.